This is a list of T cell receptor beta chains from one sample in a study of T cell repertoires in cytomegalovirus infection. TCRdb independently ran MiXCR on the reads; one entry per CDR3 protein. The table lists more than 500,000 distinct CDR3 sequences, about 17% of them singletons. Sequences were obtained from CD8+ T cells from PBMCs. All receptors come from a human donor in good health (CMV status not recorded). Some clones in this sample may be carry-over from other donors' samples. The CDR3 runs from the conserved cysteine through the conserved F or W. A D gene is named only where the DNA matches it firmly. For some rows the clone size is stated as once, few or many, or as a class when expanded; others skip it.

>many|TRBJ2-7|TRBD1|TRBV6-1
CASSDPTGVSYEQYF
TGTGCCAGCAGTGATCCGACAGGGGTCTCCTACGAGCAGTACTTC
>many|TRBJ2-5|TRBD1|TRBV6-1
CASIDKWIGQGFPQETQYF
TGTGCCAGCATCGATAAGTGGATAGGACAGGGGTTCCCTCAAGAGACCCAGTACTTC
>NA|TRBJ1-5|NA|TRBV24-1
CATSDPSRAFGDQPQHF
TGTGCCACCAGTGACCCGAGTCGGGCCTTTGGGGATCAGCCCCAGCATTTT
>NA|TRBJ1-2|NA|TRBV20-1
CSALRNYGYTF
TGCAGTGCTTTGAGGAACTATGGCTACACCTTC
>many|TRBJ2-1|NA|TRBV7-3
CASSFSGTRNEQFF
TGTGCCAGCAGCTTTTCCGGGACACGCAATGAGCAGTTCTTC
>NA|TRBJ1-1|NA|TRBV28
CASSPRTLRRVNTEAFF
TGTGCCAGCAGCCCCCGGACACTACGGAGAGTGAACACTGAAGCTTTCTTT
>few|TRBJ1-2|NA|TRBV27
CASSLDSGGYGYTF
TGTGCCAGCAGTTTGGACTCAGGTGGCTATGGCTACACCTTC
>many|TRBJ2-3|NA|TRBV7-9
CASSSLKDTQYF
TGTGCCAGCAGTTCACTCAAAGATACGCAGTATTTT
>NA|TRBJ2-7|TRBD2|TRBV11-1
CASSREVGGSYEQYF
TGTGCCAGCAGCCGAGAGGTCGGGGGGTCGTACGAGCAGTACTTC
>NA|TRBJ1-2|NA|TRBV30
CAWSTGIRYTF
TGTGCCTGGAGTACAGGGATTCGCTACACCTTC
>NA|TRBJ1-2|NA|TRBV14
CASSQDATTNYGYTF
TGTGCCAGCAGCCAAGATGCGACAACTAACTATGGCTACACCTTC
>many|TRBJ2-5|TRBD1|TRBV7-9
CASSPRDSEETQYF
TGTGCCAGCAGCCCCCGGGACAGCGAAGAGACCCAGTACTTC
>NA|TRBJ2-1|TRBD2|TRBV28
CASSFSTGRAYNEQFF
TGTGCCAGCAGTTTTTCCACCGGGAGGGCCTACAATGAGCAGTTCTTC
>few|TRBJ2-3|NA|TRBV27
CASSYRGRPGDGQYF
TGTGCCAGCAGTTACCGGGGGCGGCCAGGAGATGGGCAGTATTTT
>many|TRBJ1-1|NA|TRBV7-6
CASSLRRGDTEAFF
TGTGCCAGCAGCTTACGTCGGGGGGACACTGAAGCTTTCTTT
>many|TRBJ2-1|NA|TRBV10-3
CATLTPQGRVEQFF
TGTGCCACCTTGACTCCCCAGGGTCGGGTTGAGCAGTTCTTC
>many|TRBJ2-2|NA|TRBV6-5
CASSYSLPPNTGELFF
TGTGCCAGCAGTTACTCCCTGCCCCCGAACACCGGGGAGCTGTTTTTT
>many|TRBJ2-2|TRBD1|TRBV27
CATMGQGYTGELFF
TGTGCCACCATGGGACAGGGCTACACCGGGGAGCTGTTTTTT
>many|TRBJ2-1|NA|TRBV12-3/TRBV12-4
CASSWAGEQFF
TGTGCCAGCAGTTGGGCGGGTGAGCAGTTCTTC
>many|TRBJ2-3|TRBD1|TRBV6-5
CASSLDRGRVDTQYF
TGTGCCAGCAGCCTCGACAGGGGGAGGGTGGATACGCAGTATTTT
>few|TRBJ1-3|TRBD1|TRBV9
CASSTQGRSSGNTIYF
TGTGCCAGCAGCACACAGGGGCGATCCTCTGGAAACACCATATATTTT
>few|TRBJ2-2|NA|TRBV30
CAWTHSGTGELFF
TGTGCCTGGACCCACTCAGGGACCGGGGAGCTGTTTTTT
>NA|TRBJ2-3|NA|TRBV7-4
CASSLSSSETDTQYF
TGTGCCAGCAGCTTAAGTTCGTCTGAAACAGATACGCAGTATTTT
>many|TRBJ2-1|NA|TRBV6-6
CASSVSTAPYNEQFF
TGTGCCAGCAGTGTATCGACAGCTCCCTACAATGAGCAGTTCTTC
>few|TRBJ1-1|NA|TRBV15
CATSRFGEVPEAFF
TGTGCCACCAGCAGATTTGGGGAGGTCCCTGAAGCTTTCTTT
>many|TRBJ2-7|TRBD2|TRBV27
CASSQAGGYEQYF
TGTGCCAGCAGTCAAGCGGGAGGGTACGAGCAGTACTTC
>many|TRBJ1-1|NA|TRBV11-3
CASSLGPAGGDEAFF
TGTGCCAGCAGCTTAGGGCCCGCCGGGGGTGATGAAGCTTTCTTT
>many|TRBJ2-7|NA|TRBV7-3
CASSEDSDSYEQYF
TGTGCCAGCAGCGAGGACAGTGACTCTTACGAGCAGTACTTC
>many|TRBJ2-7|TRBD2|TRBV10-3
CAISGLAGDGAYEQYF
TGTGCCATCAGCGGACTAGCGGGGGACGGCGCCTACGAGCAGTACTTC
>NA|TRBJ1-4|NA|TRBV28
CASLRPEGSATNEKLFF
TGTGCCAGCCTAAGACCGGAGGGCTCTGCAACTAATGAAAAACTGTTTTTT
>many|TRBJ2-4|NA|TRBV6-1
CASSASRASGDIQYF
TGTGCCAGCAGTGCCTCGAGGGCCTCAGGGGACATTCAGTACTTC
>many|TRBJ2-5|NA|TRBV6-6
CASSLISQETQYF
TGTGCCAGCAGTCTGATATCACAAGAGACCCAGTACTTC